This entry describes one TCR beta chain. This specimen comes from a study of blood T cell repertoires in COVID-19. Study summary: In each case, the material was cDNA or gDNA derived from T cells, B-cell-depleted T cells, or PBMCs.

There are 16 residues in the CDR3. V shed 3 bases, J shed 4 bases, and the junction held 10 bases outside the gene matches. The germline CDR1 and CDR2 sequences are SGHRS and YFSETQ. This table comes from immunoSEQ multiplex PCR, and its TCRdb copy is limited to in-frame clones, with some not included. The sample has around 300,000 clones, under 90% seen once. Assignment of participants to cohorts was predicated upon participant-reported clinical history. This chain connects TRBV5-1 to TRBJ2-5, with 9 nucleotides matching TRBD2. Sequences were obtained from PBMCs or T cells enriched from blood (not recorded which). This receptor was obtained from a woman aged 25-40 years who had recovered from COVID-19. The DNA for the CDR3 is TGCGCCAGCAGCTCGCCTAGCGGGACAGAAGGAGAGACCCAGTACTTC. Translation: CASSSPSGTEGETQYF.